Listed here are 10 T cell receptor beta chains from one sample, sequenced in a study of Ad26.COV2.S vaccination and SARS-CoV-2 variants. Only in-frame clones appear in the TCRdb table, and some are missing; sequencing was by immunoSEQ multiplex PCR. Counted here are under 600,000 clones, nearly 90% occurring once; the ten biggest clones make up roughly 1.7%. Treatment described: roughly 19 received Ad26.COV2.S at low or high dose, single or two shots; roughly five received placebo; per-sample allocation not given. Specimens were obtained on day 63 following the first vaccine or placebo injection. The material sequenced was peripheral blood, taken in a trial of Ad26.COV2.S vaccine versus placebo. These receptors were taken from a person between 18 and 65 years old who received the Ad26.COV2.S COVID-19 vaccine or a placebo.

This clone is a singleton in its sample. The V call is TRBV19, the J call TRBJ1-1; a possible D gene is TRBD1 (6 bases). The CDR3 consists of 13 residues. The germline CDR1 and CDR2 sequences are LNHDA and SQIVND (reference sequence). V was clipped by 7 bases and J by 2 bases, with 11 bases between them. CDR3 sequence: CASTPQGNTEAFF. In DNA, the CDR3 is TGTGCCAGTACTCCACAGGGAAACACTGAAGCTTTCTTT.

The genes are TRBV3-1 (or the pseudogene TRBV3-2) and TRBJ2-1; TRBD2 matches at 10 bases. Germline V lookup: CDR1 LGHDT, CDR2 YNNKEL (reference sequence). Trimming took 1 base from V and 3 from J; bases not matched to a gene: 3. The CDR3 is 16 residues long. CDR3 region: CASSQGTSGYYNEQFF. The CDR3 nucleotides read TGTGCCAGCAGCCAAGGGACTAGCGGTTACTACAATGAGCAGTTCTTC.

The rearrangement joins TRBV5-1 to TRBJ1-1; D is perhaps TRBD1 (5 bases). The germline V gene encodes CDR1 SGHRS and CDR2 YFSETQ. The CDR3 length is 15 residues. The V gene lost 6 bases and the J gene lost 0 bases, with 15 bases spanning the gap. The CDR3, as DNA: TGCGCCAGCAATCCTCAGGGCAACATGAACACTGAAGCTTTCTTT. It yields the protein CASNPQGNMNTEAFF. Supplemented by reference TRBV5-1 and TRBJ1-1, the full variable domain reads KAGVTQTPRYLIKTRGQQVTLSCSPISGHRSVSWYQQTPGQGLQFLFEYFSETQRNKGNFPGRFSGRQFSNSRSEMNVSTLELGDSALYLCASNPQGNMNTEAFFGQGTRLTVV.

The chain carries TRBV4-2 and TRBJ1-4; a weak D match, TRBD1 (6 bases). This CDR3 contains 16 residues. Germline V gives CDR1 LGHNA, CDR2 YNFKEQ. Trimming removed 1 base at V and 5 bases at J, with 14 bases between. The chain's CDR3 is CASSQASAGENEKLFF. The CDR3 coding sequence is TGTGCCAGCAGCCAAGCGAGCGCAGGGGAGAATGAAAAACTGTTTTTT.

V usage is TRBV7-2 and J usage is TRBJ2-7, with D perhaps matching TRBD2 (5 bases). From germline, CDR1 is SGHTA and CDR2 FQGNSA. The length of the CDR3 is 15 residues. V lost 1 base and J 2 bases, leaving 12 bases between the germline ends. The CDR3 here is CASSLVSGGTYEQYF. CDR3 coding DNA: TGTGCCAGCAGCTTAGTTTCCGGAGGTACCTACGAGCAGTACTTC.

The gene calls are TRBV6-6 and TRBJ1-5, with D tentatively TRBD1 (5 bases). CDR1 is MNHNY, CDR2 SVGAGI, per germline (reference sequence). The CDR3 totals 16 residues. Between the trimmed V and J ends, which lost 4 bases and 3 bases, there was a span of 16 bases. CDR3 loop: CASSSRQGSVNQPQHF. The CDR3 coding sequence is TGTGCCAGCAGTTCCCGGCAGGGTTCGGTCAATCAGCCCCAGCATTTT.

This rearrangement joins TRBV30 to TRBJ2-1, with D possibly being TRBD1 or TRBD2 (5 bases each). V lost 5 bases, J lost 7 bases, and 24 bases lay in between. The germline gives CDR1 GTSNPN, CDR2 SVGIG (reference sequence). This CDR3 is 16 amino acids long. The CDR3 region has the DNA TGTGCCTGGCACAACTTCGGGACCAATACCATGAATGAGCAGTTCTTC. Encoded protein: CAWHNFGTNTMNEQFF. Variable domain in full (rest from reference TRBV30 and TRBJ2-1): SQTIHQWPATLVQPVGSPLSLECTVEGTSNPNLYWYRQAAGRGLQLLFYSVGIGQISSEVPQNLSASRPQDRQFILSSKKLLLSDSGFYLCAWHNFGTNTMNEQFFGPGTRLTVL.

This clone was counted only a few times. The rearrangement uses TRBV15 and TRBJ2-7, with D perhaps given as TRBD1 or TRBD2 (5 bases each). V dropped 5 bases and J dropped 0 bases, with 8 bases sitting between them. CDR3 size: 13 residues. In germline, CDR1 is LNHNV, CDR2 YYDKDF (reference sequence). As DNA, the CDR3 is TGTGCCACCAGCCCGGGGACCTCCTACGAGCAGTACTTC. It encodes CATSPGTSYEQYF. The full variable domain, completed using reference TRBV15 and TRBJ2-7, is DAMVIQNPRYQVTQFGKPVTLSCSQTLNHNVMYWYQQKSSQAPKLLFHYYDKDFNNEADTPDNFQSRRPNTSFCFLDIRSPGLGDTAMYLCATSPGTSYEQYFGPGTRLTVT.

The V gene is TRBV5-4, the J gene TRBJ2-1; 9 bases match TRBD1. This CDR3 region has 15 residues. Germline loops: CDR1 SGHNT, CDR2 YYREEE (reference sequence). V shed 1 base and J 5 bases; nucleotides not matched to a gene: 4. The CDR3 loop is CASSLSGTGNNEQFF. In DNA, the CDR3 is TGTGCCAGCAGCTTGTCCGGGACAGGGAACAATGAGCAGTTCTTC.

This chain connects TRBV11-2 to TRBJ2-1; TRBD2 aligns across 8 bases. This CDR3 region has 14 residues. The trim removed 4 bases at V and 7 bases at J, leaving 6 bases unmatched. CDR1 is SGHAT and CDR2 is FQNNGV in the germline V gene. DNA for the CDR3: TGTGCCAGCAGCTCAGGACTAGCTCGTAATGAGCAGTTCTTC. This encodes CASSSGLARNEQFF.